Listed below are T cell receptor beta chains from one sample, sequenced in a study of T cells in Graves' hyperthyroidism and ophthalmopathy. TCRdb processed the multiplex PCR reads anew with MiXCR; each CDR3 protein has one entry. The sample has about 400,000 distinct CDR3 sequences; 15% are singletons. What was sequenced was blood. The receptor source for this set is a woman in her 30s with Graves' hyperthyroidism. Both conserved end residues are part of each CDR3. Each record gives: D gene, V gene, CDR3 length, J gene, clone size, CDR3 protein, CDR3 DNA. The D gene is left open where the match is weak. Clone size, where shown, is once, few, many, or a class for clones that have expanded.

d_call: .; v_call: TRBV28; cdr3_length: 12; j_call: TRBJ2-3; clone_size: many; cdr3_aa: CASSYNTDTQYF; cdr3_nt: TGTGCCAGCAGCTACAACACAGATACGCAGTATTTT
d_call: .; v_call: TRBV28; cdr3_length: 14; j_call: TRBJ2-7; clone_size: many; cdr3_aa: CASSFTLHSYEQYF; cdr3_nt: TGTGCCAGCAGTTTTACCCTTCACTCCTACGAGCAGTACTTC
d_call: .; v_call: TRBV29-1; cdr3_length: 15; j_call: TRBJ2-1; clone_size: few; cdr3_aa: CSVVSLLGIRNEQFF; cdr3_nt: TGCAGCGTTGTATCGTTGCTCGGGATTCGCAATGAGCAGTTCTTC
d_call: .; v_call: TRBV18; cdr3_length: 13; j_call: TRBJ1-5; clone_size: many; cdr3_aa: CASSPPGVSPQHF; cdr3_nt: TGTGCCAGCTCACCACCGGGGGTCTCGCCCCAGCATTTT
d_call: .; v_call: TRBV18; cdr3_length: 14; j_call: TRBJ2-3; clone_size: many; cdr3_aa: CASSPPGSPDTQYF; cdr3_nt: TGTGCCAGCTCACCACCAGGGTCCCCAGATACGCAGTATTTT
d_call: .; v_call: TRBV5-5; cdr3_length: 17; j_call: TRBJ2-5; clone_size: .; cdr3_aa: CASSLGGWGAIGETQYF; cdr3_nt: TGTGCCAGCAGCTTGGGGGGGTGGGGAGCTATCGGAGAGACCCAGTACTTC
d_call: .; v_call: TRBV9; cdr3_length: 15; j_call: TRBJ1-2; clone_size: .; cdr3_aa: CASSTRDKKDYGYTF; cdr3_nt: TGTGCCAGCAGCACTCGGGACAAAAAAGATTATGGCTACACCTTC
d_call: TRBD1; v_call: TRBV7-9; cdr3_length: 15; j_call: TRBJ1-1; clone_size: many; cdr3_aa: CASSGPTGSRTEAFF; cdr3_nt: TGTGCCAGCAGCGGACCGACAGGGTCCCGCACTGAAGCTTTCTTT
d_call: .; v_call: TRBV30; cdr3_length: 14; j_call: TRBJ2-1; clone_size: many; cdr3_aa: CAWSVGGVYNEQFF; cdr3_nt: TGTGCCTGGAGTGTTGGCGGCGTGTACAATGAGCAGTTCTTC
d_call: TRBD1; v_call: TRBV20-1; cdr3_length: 15; j_call: TRBJ2-1; clone_size: many; cdr3_aa: CSAPPGQGRYNEQFF; cdr3_nt: TGCAGTGCTCCTCCGGGACAGGGGCGTTACAATGAGCAGTTCTTC
d_call: TRBD1; v_call: TRBV6-5; cdr3_length: 13; j_call: TRBJ1-2; clone_size: .; cdr3_aa: CASSYDRDYGYTF; cdr3_nt: TGTGCCAGCAGTTACGACAGGGACTATGGCTACACCTTC
d_call: TRBD1; v_call: TRBV5-1; cdr3_length: 12; j_call: TRBJ2-7; clone_size: .; cdr3_aa: CASSLDRVWQYF; cdr3_nt: TGCGCCAGCAGCTTAGACAGGGTATGGCAGTACTTC
d_call: .; v_call: TRBV4-2; cdr3_length: 16; j_call: TRBJ1-4; clone_size: .; cdr3_aa: CASSQDSAGSGEKLFF; cdr3_nt: TGTGCCAGCAGCCAAGATTCCGCCGGTTCGGGGGAAAAACTGTTTTTT
d_call: TRBD2; v_call: TRBV19; cdr3_length: 17; j_call: TRBJ2-3; clone_size: .; cdr3_aa: CASSTHPGLAGDNTQYF; cdr3_nt: TGTGCCAGTAGTACGCACCCGGGACTAGCGGGAGACAATACGCAGTATTTT
d_call: .; v_call: TRBV6-1; cdr3_length: 14; j_call: TRBJ1-5; clone_size: .; cdr3_aa: CASSLVRDNQPQHF; cdr3_nt: TGTGCCAGCAGTTTGGTCAGGGATAATCAGCCCCAGCATTTT
d_call: TRBD1; v_call: TRBV6-1; cdr3_length: 14; j_call: TRBJ1-4; clone_size: few; cdr3_aa: CASTRDRTNEKLFF; cdr3_nt: TGTGCCAGCACTCGGGACAGAACTAATGAAAAACTGTTTTTT
d_call: .; v_call: TRBV9; cdr3_length: 14; j_call: TRBJ2-1; clone_size: .; cdr3_aa: CASSVARKEDEQFF; cdr3_nt: TGTGCCAGCAGCGTAGCCCGAAAGGAAGATGAGCAGTTCTTC
d_call: .; v_call: TRBV6-6; cdr3_length: 16; j_call: TRBJ2-1; clone_size: many; cdr3_aa: CASSYSNRVPPTEQFF; cdr3_nt: TGTGCCAGCAGTTACTCGAATCGAGTTCCCCCCACTGAGCAGTTCTTC
d_call: .; v_call: TRBV3-1; cdr3_length: 13; j_call: TRBJ2-5; clone_size: many; cdr3_aa: CASSQQGEETQYF; cdr3_nt: TGTGCCAGCAGCCAACAGGGAGAAGAGACCCAGTACTTC
d_call: TRBD2; v_call: TRBV29-1; cdr3_length: 16; j_call: TRBJ2-1; clone_size: many; cdr3_aa: CSVEPGLAMGYNEQFF; cdr3_nt: TGCAGCGTCGAGCCGGGACTAGCGATGGGCTACAATGAGCAGTTCTTC
d_call: .; v_call: TRBV18; cdr3_length: 14; j_call: TRBJ1-2; clone_size: .; cdr3_aa: CASSQGRISYGYTF; cdr3_nt: TGTGCCAGCTCACAGGGCAGAATTTCCTATGGCTACACCTTC
d_call: TRBD1; v_call: TRBV5-8; cdr3_length: 16; j_call: TRBJ2-3; clone_size: few; cdr3_aa: CASSLYGTGNTDTQYF; cdr3_nt: TGTGCCAGCAGCTTGTACGGGACAGGAAACACAGATACGCAGTATTTT
d_call: .; v_call: TRBV28; cdr3_length: 14; j_call: TRBJ1-1; clone_size: many; cdr3_aa: CASGDGASNTEAFF; cdr3_nt: TGTGCCAGCGGCGACGGGGCCTCGAACACTGAAGCTTTCTTT
d_call: TRBD2; v_call: TRBV2; cdr3_length: 15; j_call: TRBJ2-1; clone_size: many; cdr3_aa: CASRYSGNDYNEQFF; cdr3_nt: TGTGCCAGCAGATATAGCGGGAATGACTACAATGAGCAGTTCTTC
d_call: .; v_call: TRBV5-1; cdr3_length: 15; j_call: TRBJ2-1; clone_size: .; cdr3_aa: CASSLEQGTYNEQFF; cdr3_nt: TGCGCCAGCAGCTTGGAACAGGGTACCTACAATGAGCAGTTCTTC
d_call: TRBD1; v_call: TRBV25-1; cdr3_length: 12; j_call: TRBJ1-1; clone_size: .; cdr3_aa: CASSATGVVAFF; cdr3_nt: TGTGCCAGCAGCGCCACAGGGGTGGTAGCTTTCTTT
d_call: .; v_call: TRBV28; cdr3_length: 16; j_call: TRBJ1-6; clone_size: many; cdr3_aa: CASRARWQGDNSPLHF; cdr3_nt: TGTGCCAGCAGAGCCCGTTGGCAGGGCGATAATTCACCCCTCCACTTT
d_call: .; v_call: TRBV4-2; cdr3_length: 16; j_call: TRBJ2-3; clone_size: .; cdr3_aa: CASSQLWGSDTDTQYF; cdr3_nt: TGTGCCAGCAGCCAACTTTGGGGGTCGGACACAGATACGCAGTATTTT
d_call: .; v_call: TRBV4-1; cdr3_length: 14; j_call: TRBJ1-5; clone_size: few; cdr3_aa: CASSQDTPIQPQHF; cdr3_nt: TGCGCCAGCAGCCAAGACACGCCAATCCAGCCCCAGCATTTT
d_call: TRBD1; v_call: TRBV28; cdr3_length: 14; j_call: TRBJ1-2; clone_size: .; cdr3_aa: CASSSRTGHYGYTF; cdr3_nt: TGTGCCAGCAGTTCACGGACAGGGCACTATGGCTACACCTTC
d_call: .; v_call: TRBV30; cdr3_length: 14; j_call: TRBJ1-4; clone_size: many; cdr3_aa: CAWSSGGAGEKLFF; cdr3_nt: TGTGCCTGGAGCTCGGGGGGCGCCGGTGAAAAACTGTTTTTT
d_call: .; v_call: TRBV27; cdr3_length: 14; j_call: TRBJ2-5; clone_size: .; cdr3_aa: CASGRGTFQEPQYF; cdr3_nt: TGTGCCAGCGGAAGAGGGACTTTCCAAGAGCCCCAGTACTTC
d_call: .; v_call: TRBV28; cdr3_length: 12; j_call: TRBJ1-2; clone_size: many; cdr3_aa: CASRRQGSGYTF; cdr3_nt: TGTGCCAGCAGGAGGCAGGGGAGCGGCTACACCTTC
d_call: .; v_call: TRBV7-2; cdr3_length: 15; j_call: TRBJ1-3; clone_size: .; cdr3_aa: CASSLESESRNTIYF; cdr3_nt: TGTGCCAGCAGCTTAGAGTCGGAATCGCGAAACACCATATATTTT
d_call: .; v_call: TRBV6-2/TRBV6-3; cdr3_length: 13; j_call: TRBJ2-7; clone_size: .; cdr3_aa: CASTDGPKHEQYF; cdr3_nt: TGTGCCAGCACGGACGGTCCCAAGCACGAGCAGTACTTC
d_call: TRBD1; v_call: TRBV10-3; cdr3_length: 14; j_call: TRBJ1-2; clone_size: many; cdr3_aa: CAIGGQGAVGGYTF; cdr3_nt: TGTGCCATCGGAGGACAGGGAGCAGTGGGTGGCTACACCTTC
d_call: TRBD1; v_call: TRBV30; cdr3_length: 14; j_call: TRBJ1-1; clone_size: many; cdr3_aa: CAWNSGTESAEAFF; cdr3_nt: TGTGCCTGGAATTCCGGGACAGAATCCGCTGAAGCTTTCTTT
d_call: TRBD2; v_call: TRBV5-1; cdr3_length: 14; j_call: TRBJ2-5; clone_size: few; cdr3_aa: CASSPKAGAETQYF; cdr3_nt: TGCGCCAGCAGCCCCAAAGCGGGAGCGGAGACCCAGTACTTC
d_call: TRBD2; v_call: TRBV7-9; cdr3_length: 13; j_call: TRBJ2-7; clone_size: .; cdr3_aa: CASSPGGAPGQYF; cdr3_nt: TGTGCCAGCAGCCCCGGGGGGGCTCCGGGGCAGTACTTC
d_call: .; v_call: TRBV10-3; cdr3_length: 15; j_call: TRBJ2-2; clone_size: .; cdr3_aa: CAISGNRDPAGELFF; cdr3_nt: TGTGCCATCAGTGGCAACCGGGACCCCGCCGGGGAGCTGTTTTTT
d_call: TRBD1; v_call: TRBV10-1; cdr3_length: 14; j_call: TRBJ1-1; clone_size: many; cdr3_aa: CASSAGTGNTEAFF; cdr3_nt: TGCGCCAGCAGTGCCGGGACAGGGAACACTGAAGCTTTCTTT
d_call: .; v_call: TRBV2; cdr3_length: 13; j_call: TRBJ1-1; clone_size: few; cdr3_aa: CASILDSWTEAFF; cdr3_nt: TGTGCCAGCATCTTGGACAGCTGGACTGAAGCTTTCTTT
d_call: .; v_call: TRBV16; cdr3_length: 15; j_call: TRBJ1-3; clone_size: .; cdr3_aa: CASNELGRPGNTIYF; cdr3_nt: TGTGCCAGCAACGAACTCGGACGCCCTGGAAACACCATATATTTT
d_call: .; v_call: TRBV11-2; cdr3_length: 13; j_call: TRBJ1-1; clone_size: many; cdr3_aa: CASSLQRTPEAFF; cdr3_nt: TGTGCCAGCAGCCTCCAAAGAACCCCTGAAGCTTTCTTT
d_call: TRBD1; v_call: TRBV27; cdr3_length: 17; j_call: TRBJ1-5; clone_size: few; cdr3_aa: CASSLSFGTGDNQPQHF; cdr3_nt: TGTGCCAGCAGTTTATCCTTCGGGACAGGGGACAATCAGCCCCAGCATTTT
d_call: .; v_call: TRBV6-1; cdr3_length: 12; j_call: TRBJ1-5; clone_size: .; cdr3_aa: CASSGTDRPQHF; cdr3_nt: TGTGCCAGCAGTGGGACAGACCGGCCCCAGCATTTT
d_call: .; v_call: TRBV20-1; cdr3_length: 14; j_call: TRBJ1-4; clone_size: few; cdr3_aa: CSAPASAINEKLFF; cdr3_nt: TGCAGTGCACCGGCCTCCGCTATCAATGAAAAACTGTTTTTT
d_call: .; v_call: TRBV28; cdr3_length: 18; j_call: TRBJ2-3; clone_size: many; cdr3_aa: CASSSHDKAGFVTDTQYF; cdr3_nt: TGTGCCAGCAGTTCCCACGATAAGGCAGGGTTCGTCACAGATACGCAGTATTTT
d_call: .; v_call: TRBV2; cdr3_length: 14; j_call: TRBJ2-2; clone_size: many; cdr3_aa: CASKGDANTGELFF; cdr3_nt: TGTGCCAGCAAGGGCGACGCGAACACCGGGGAGCTGTTTTTT
d_call: .; v_call: TRBV10-2; cdr3_length: 11; j_call: TRBJ2-2; clone_size: .; cdr3_aa: CASSGRSEVFF; cdr3_nt: TGCGCCAGCAGTGGTCGTTCGGAGGTGTTTTTT
d_call: .; v_call: TRBV9; cdr3_length: 17; j_call: TRBJ1-6; clone_size: .; cdr3_aa: CASSVGGILTGNSPLHF; cdr3_nt: TGTGCCAGCAGCGTAGGCGGCATCTTGACGGGGAATTCACCCCTCCACTTT
d_call: .; v_call: TRBV27; cdr3_length: 15; j_call: TRBJ2-1; clone_size: many; cdr3_aa: CASSRWVGQDNEQFF; cdr3_nt: TGTGCCAGCAGTAGGTGGGTGGGGCAGGACAATGAGCAGTTCTTC
d_call: TRBD2; v_call: TRBV7-8; cdr3_length: 14; j_call: TRBJ2-1; clone_size: few; cdr3_aa: CASSLTSGRIEQFF; cdr3_nt: TGTGCCAGCAGCTTGACTAGCGGGAGGATTGAGCAGTTCTTC
d_call: .; v_call: TRBV2; cdr3_length: 15; j_call: TRBJ2-1; clone_size: many; cdr3_aa: CASRWGDSSYNEQFF; cdr3_nt: TGTGCCAGCAGGTGGGGGGACAGTTCCTACAATGAGCAGTTCTTC
d_call: TRBD1; v_call: TRBV3-1; cdr3_length: 15; j_call: TRBJ2-3; clone_size: many; cdr3_aa: CASSPGQGASDTQYF; cdr3_nt: TGTGCCAGCAGCCCAGGACAGGGGGCCTCAGATACGCAGTATTTT
d_call: .; v_call: TRBV28; cdr3_length: 13; j_call: TRBJ2-5; clone_size: many; cdr3_aa: CASRFQGKETQYF; cdr3_nt: TGTGCCAGCAGATTCCAGGGAAAAGAGACCCAGTACTTC